This T cell receptor beta chain was identified in a study of blood T cells in healthy people across ages (dated by TCRdb to between 2015 and 2017). Background for the entire study: In model experiments, template switching captured about one uniquely barcoded TCR beta cDNA molecule for every two T cells. To avoid experimental bias, donors of different ages were spread randomly across the sequencing lanes. Using the same blood draw, the study looked at two additional independent replicas of 1 million unique cDNA reads for two donors, one aged 18 to 30 and the other aged 80 or older. To track age-related changes in TCR beta repertoire diversity, the study relied on deep sequencing normalized with unique cDNA molecular identifiers. Donors were grouped into four age groups: young (average roughly 15 years), middle-aged (roughly 38), aged (about 59) and long-lived (82).

The donors were under 40 Caucasian individuals from Russia, aged about 6 to 100 years, who were systemically healthy. Each donor gave about 9.2 milliliters of peripheral blood, drawn into EDTA-treated Vacutainer tubes. PBMCs were isolated by Ficoll-Paque density-gradient centrifugation, with at least 6 million obtained per sample. Trizol reagent was used to extract total RNA from PBMCs, with at least 6 micrograms per sample. For every donor, an aliquot of PBMCs went through flow cytometry to measure the percentages of naive CD45RAhigh/CD27high T cells. The sample holds one count of this clonotype. What this receptor recognizes is not known. Base-call qualities are not available, and no considerably larger clone is one nucleotide away. A read on its own is weak evidence. Libraries were prepared through 5' RACE. Sequencing took place on an Illumina HiSeq 2500. A second PCR of roughly 7 to 11 cycles was performed with a sample-barcoded 5' primer and a J-beta primer mix. A template-switch 5' adaptor carrying 12 random nucleotides introduced a unique molecular identifier onto each TCR beta cDNA molecule. Each sample yielded at least 2.5 million CDR3-containing paired-end reads. First-strand cDNA synthesis was performed from all RNA using the Mint cDNA synthesis kit, with priming by a TRBC-specific oligonucleotide. After uracil-DNA glycosylase treatment, a first 18-cycle PCR used universal primers M1SS and BC2_uni_R on all cDNA. In the paper's pipeline: Normalization of each sample was performed by random selection of 1 million high-quality reads, each carrying a distinct molecular identifier. Reads sharing molecular identifiers were discarded rather than binned into consensus sequences. MiTCR, with a Q25 quality threshold and the strictest error-elimination algorithm, was used for CDR3 identification, clonotype clustering and error correction. Lower-bound total TCR beta diversity was estimated with a nonparametric unseen species model using Euler transformation. TCRdb itself trimmed the public reads at Q25 with fastp, ran MiXCR and retained productive beta chains. Under each unique CDR3 protein, matching rows form one entry showing the most common genes and DNA. These V and J calls rely on TCRdb rather than the paper's analysis. The sample contains about 640,000 distinct CDR3 sequences, roughly 50% of them found a single time. The ten largest clones add up to 30% to 45% of the sample.

What the research found in general, with its limitations: Conclusive comparison of naive and antigen-experienced compartments was prevented by the profiling of bulk unsorted PBMCs. Compared with the aged group, more naive CD4+ T cells, fewer expanded clones and increased TCR diversity were shown by the long-lived group, suggesting age selection. Estimates of total diversity based on one million sequenced T cells were considered lower bounds and underestimates. As age increased, observed TCR beta diversity per million T cells dropped in a roughly linear way, and a significant reduction was already evident by age 40. The percentage of naive T cells measured by flow cytometry correlated strongly with observed TCR beta diversity. Because the CMV infection status of the donors was unknown, age-related changes in expanded clonotypes may potentially have been confounded.

Taken from cysteine to phenylalanine, the CDR3 has 12 residues. Of the read, only the CDR3 DNA is kept; its 36 bases are in frame from base 1. The germline V gene provides CDR1 SNHLY and CDR2 FYNNEI. Germline trimming amounts to 6 bases on V and 13 bases on J, with 6 as the count of junction bases outside the gene matches. The chain joins TRBV2 to TRBJ1-4, and TRBD1 aligns with 9 junction nucleotides. The receptor was derived from a man aged 55 to 70 in good health. The specimen sequenced was blood. In nucleotides, the sequence is TGTGCCAGCAGGGGAACAGGGGGCGGACTGTTTTTT. Its product reads: CASRGTGGGLFF. Beyond the CDR3, the reference TRBV2 and TRBJ1-4 genes provide the residues; the full variable domain reads: EPEVTQTPSHQVTQMGQEVILRCVPISNHLYFYWYRQILGQKVEFLVSFYNNEISEKSEIFDDQFSVERPDGSNFTLKIRSTKLEDSAMYFCASRGTGGGLFFGSGTQLSVL.